The rows below give T cell receptor beta chains drawn from one sample of a study of blood T cell repertoires in COVID-19. The protocol was immunoSEQ multiplex PCR, while the TCRdb copy is restricted to in-frame clones and leaves out a portion. The table records 150,000 or so clones, over 65% of them present only once. The specimen sequenced was peripheral blood. These receptors originate from a woman aged 80 or older with active or convalescent COVID-19. Both conserved end residues are part of each CDR3. A D gene is named only where the DNA matches it firmly. Expanded clones get a size class; other rows say once, few or many, or leave the size out.

v_call	clone_size	d_call	j_call	cdr3_nt	cdr3_aa
TRBV6-2/TRBV6-3	once	TRBD2	TRBJ2-7	TGTGCCAGCAGTTACTCCCCCGGGACTAGCGGCACCTACGAGCAGTACTTC	CASSYSPGTSGTYEQYF
TRBV7-9	.	.	TRBJ2-2	TGTGCCAGCAGCCCCATCAGGGGGGACACCGGGGAGCTGTTTTTT	CASSPIRGDTGELFF
TRBV18	.	.	TRBJ2-3	TGTGCCAGCTCCCCAAGGCAGGGTTTTACGCAGTATTTT	CASSPRQGFTQYF
TRBV7-8	once	.	TRBJ2-7	TGTGCCAGCAGCTTAGCGTCTCCAGGGGGGTCCTACGAGCAGTACTTC	CASSLASPGGSYEQYF
TRBV6-1	.	TRBD2	TRBJ2-1	TGTGCCAGCAGTGATGTAATAGCGGGGGGGTACAATGAGCAGTTCTTC	CASSDVIAGGYNEQFF
TRBV28	once	TRBD1	TRBJ1-2	TGTGCCAGCAGTCCACTACGACAGGGGGCCGGCGGCTACACCTTC	CASSPLRQGAGGYTF
TRBV4-1	.	.	TRBJ1-2	TGCGCCAGCAGCCAAGATCCGGGGTCTAACTATGGCTACACCTTC	CASSQDPGSNYGYTF
TRBV12-1	.	.	TRBJ2-2	TGTGCCAGCAGCTTTGCGTGGCGGACGGGGGGGGAAACCGGGGAGCTGTTTTTT	CASSFAWRTGGETGELFF
TRBV10-2	.	TRBD1	TRBJ2-1	TGCGCCAGCAGTGAATTGACAGGGAAGTCCTACAATGAGCAGTTCTTC	CASSELTGKSYNEQFF
TRBV4-3	.	TRBD1	TRBJ1-6	TGCGCCAGCAGCCGAGGGGGACAGGCGCTCAATTCACCCCTCCACTTT	CASSRGGQALNSPLHF
TRBV4-2	.	.	TRBJ2-5	TGTGCCAGCAGCCAAGCCCCCCTGGGGGCGGACCAAGAGACCCAGTACTTC	CASSQAPLGADQETQYF
TRBV5-6	.	.	TRBJ1-1	TGTGCCAGCAGGAGTCGGGGGGCTTGGACTGAAGCTTTCTTT	CASRSRGAWTEAFF
TRBV19	.	.	TRBJ1-2	TGTGCCAGTACATACCAACTAACTAACTATGGCTACACCTTC	CASTYQLTNYGYTF
TRBV6-5	few	.	TRBJ1-1	TGTGCCAGCAGTTACTCTGGGCCCACTGAAGCTTTCTTT	CASSYSGPTEAFF
TRBV5-1	.	.	TRBJ1-1	TGCGCCAGCAGCTTGACAGGGCACCTGAACACTGAAGCTTTCTTT	CASSLTGHLNTEAFF
TRBV7-8	.	TRBD1	TRBJ1-5	TGTGCCAGCAGCATGGGACAGACTAATCAGCCCCAGCATTTT	CASSMGQTNQPQHF
TRBV5-4	.	TRBD2	TRBJ2-3	TGTGCCAGCAGCTTACGGGGCCAGAGCGGGGGGCTCACAGATACGCAGTATTTT	CASSLRGQSGGLTDTQYF
TRBV19	.	.	TRBJ1-5	TGTGCCAGTAGTTTCGGGGCAGGGAGGATGGGCAATCAGCCCCAGCATTTT	CASSFGAGRMGNQPQHF
TRBV2	.	TRBD1	TRBJ1-1	TGTGCCAGCAGTGATTCGACAGGGGCTAACACTGAAGCTTTCTTT	CASSDSTGANTEAFF
TRBV5-8	.	TRBD1	TRBJ1-5	TGTGCCAGCAGCCAGGACAGGCGACAGCCCCAGCATTTT	CASSQDRRQPQHF
TRBV6-5	.	TRBD2	TRBJ2-3	TGTGCCAGCAGGCGAGCGGGGAGCCACACAGATACGCAGTATTTT	CASRRAGSHTDTQYF
TRBV2	.	.	TRBJ1-3	TGTGCCAGCAGTCTAAGGGGTCTAGGAGGAAACACCATATATTTT	CASSLRGLGGNTIYF
TRBV21-1	.	.	TRBJ1-1	TGTGCCAGCATCCGGGACAGTTTGAACACTGAAGCTTTCTTT	CASIRDSLNTEAFF
TRBV5-6	.	TRBD1	TRBJ2-1	TGTGCCAGCAGCTTCGGGACAGTCCCCTACAATGAGCAGTTCTTC	CASSFGTVPYNEQFF
TRBV3-1/TRBV3-2	.	TRBD2	TRBJ2-7	TGTGCCAGCAGCTCTTTCTCGGGGGGAGAGCAGTACTTC	CASSSFSGGEQYF
TRBV7-9	.	.	TRBJ1-2	TGTGCCAGCAGCCTGGGGGCGGTTGGTACCCACTATGGCTACACCTTC	CASSLGAVGTHYGYTF
TRBV20-1	.	.	TRBJ2-1	TGCAGTGCTAGGTGGGGGGGCGTCATGTTCTTC	CSARWGGVMFF
TRBV30	.	.	TRBJ2-7	TGTGCCTGGAATACTGGACTGGGAGGCTCCTACGAGCAGTACTTC	CAWNTGLGGSYEQYF
TRBV6-2/TRBV6-3	.	TRBD1	TRBJ1-5	TGTGCCAGCAGTTACTGGACAGGTCAGCCCCAGCATTTT	CASSYWTGQPQHF
TRBV5-6	.	.	TRBJ1-3	TGTGCCAGCAGCTTTGGACAGACTAACTCTGGAAACACCATATATTTT	CASSFGQTNSGNTIYF
TRBV5-1	few	.	TRBJ2-7	TGCGCCAGCAGCCCCCTCTTCGGGTCCTACGAGCAGTACTTC	CASSPLFGSYEQYF
TRBV7-8	.	TRBD2	TRBJ2-7	TGTGCCAGCAGCCCGAATCGGGGGGGGGTTCACGAGCAGTACTTC	CASSPNRGGVHEQYF
TRBV23-1	.	TRBD1	TRBJ1-3	TGCGCCAGCTCGAGGGACAGCTCTGGAAACACCATATATTTT	CASSRDSSGNTIYF
TRBV30	few	.	TRBJ2-2	TGTGCCTGGAGACAGAACACCGGGGAGCTGTTTTTT	CAWRQNTGELFF